This section outlines one TCR beta chain sequence together with its context. The antigen remains unidentified. Clones were read by immunoSEQ multiplex PCR, and TCRdb kept only the in-frame ones, dropping some. The data contain some 140,000 clones, 88% of them seen just once; the ten biggest clones take up around 3.2%. V was shortened by 4 bases and J by 2 bases, with 9 bases between the two germline ends. The CDR3 spans 13 residues. Germline CDR1 is KGHSH and CDR2 is LQKENI. This sample stems from a study of T cell responses to AZD1222 COVID-19 vaccine. Study results and caveats: The donor cohort was predominantly white British with a female majority, and clonal diversity may have been underestimated. Regions 160-218 and 743-854 dominated among vaccine-associated CD4 TCRs spanning spike.

Specimen: peripheral blood, collected on day 0 of AZD1222 vaccination. V is TRBV18 and J is TRBJ2-7; D might be TRBD1 or TRBD2, each matching 5 bases. This TCR came from an adult in good health. CDR3 nucleotide sequence: TGTGCCAGCTCACGGGACGGAACCTACGAGCAGTACTTC. Translation gives CASSRDGTYEQYF.